The TCR beta chain described here comes from a study of OX40 agonist ivuxolimab in advanced cancers. A note on the overall study: Ivuxolimab was a fully human IgG2 agonistic monoclonal antibody targeting the costimulatory receptor OX40 (CD134). Intravenous ivuxolimab was administered to patients every 2 weeks at six dose levels: 0.01, 0.1, 0.3, 1.5, 3 and 10 mg/kg. Among the roughly 52 dose-escalation patients, around 20 had hepatocellular carcinoma, approximately 15 melanoma, 9 renal cell carcinoma and 9 head and neck cancer. A male proportion of around 81% and a mean age of approximately 58 years, ranging from 23 to 79, were recorded for the dose-escalation cohort. Patients were allowed to have had prior anti-PD-1, anti-PD-L1 or anti-CTLA-4 therapy, and about 40% of the dose-escalation patients had been treated with checkpoint inhibitors. Partial responses were achieved by three dose-escalation patients, of whom one had hepatocellular carcinoma and two had cutaneous melanoma. Peripheral TCRbeta sequencing aimed to test whether ivuxolimab altered TCR sequence diversity and caused clonal T-cell expansion. The paper describes the monotherapy dose-escalation part (N of about 52 patients) of the phase I trial of ivuxolimab.

Paper-wide results and their limitations: In the 0.1-3.0 mg/kg groups, partial responders had among the lowest normalized peripheral clonal expansion, particularly in CD8+ T cells. Clonal expansion of both CD4+ and CD8+ blood T cells was observed from baseline to week 6 at doses 0.1 to 3.0 mg/kg. Low levels of normalized T-cell clonal expansion were also seen in some patients who did not respond. After ivuxolimab, more expanded clones were found on average in CD8+ T cells than in CD4+ T cells. The antigen specificity of the clonally expanded peripheral T cells was not determined.

Points on this clone: The specificity of this receptor is unknown. There are no base qualities to consult, and no much larger clone falls within one base.

The trial excluded patients who had a history of autoimmune disease or who were on systemic immunosuppression. Peripheral blood for TCR sequencing was collected from all dose cohorts at baseline, on cycle 4 day 1, and on cycle 7 day 1. The samples were taken from a phase I, first-in-human, multicenter, open-label dose-escalation trial of ivuxolimab. Adults with locally advanced or metastatic head and neck squamous cell, hepatocellular, melanoma or renal cell carcinoma were enrolled in the trial. CD4+ and CD8+ T cells were sorted separately from peripheral blood before TCR sequencing. Genomic DNA was extracted from sorted cells for sequencing of the TCRbeta CDR3 region. TCRbeta CDR3 regions were sequenced using the immunoSEQ Assay. Sourced from immuneACCESS, this table was stored by TCRdb with only in-frame sequences that have V and J called. A share of the clones is absent; for the studies checked, an unresolved V gene accounts for under half, and the remainder has no known explanation. This sample gives about 48,000 clones in total; over 80% of them show up just once. Approximately 1.1% of the sample is in the top ten clones.

Its CDR3 holds 15 amino acids, cysteine through phenylalanine. Kept here is only the CDR3 DNA, which spans 45 bases and is read in frame from base 1. The germline V and J ends show losses of 5 bases and 4 bases respectively, and no gene match explains 3 bases of the junction. Reading the germline V gene (reference sequence) gives CDR1 LNHDA and CDR2 SQIVND. The sample consisted of CD4+ or CD8+ T cells sorted from blood, taken in a trial of the OX40 agonist ivuxolimab. Recombination connected TRBV19 to TRBJ2-3, with TRBD2 matching 13 junction bases. The TCR comes from an adult with an advanced solid tumor such as melanoma, head and neck, liver or kidney cancer. The nucleotides are TGTGCCAGTAGTCCAGGACTAGCGGGGGCAGATACGCAGTATTTT. This translates into CASSPGLAGADTQYF. The reference TRBV19 and TRBJ2-3 proteins fill in what lies around the CDR3, so the full variable domain reads DGGITQSPKYLFRKEGQNVTLSCEQNLNHDAMYWYRQDPGQGLRLIYYSQIVNDFQKGDIAEGYSVSREKKESFPLTVTSAQKNPTAFYLCASSPGLAGADTQYFGPGTRLTVL.